A single TCR beta chain is shown here with its context. This specimen belongs to a study of T cell changes during pregnancy in multiple sclerosis. Sequenced by immunoSEQ multiplex PCR; TCRdb stores in-frame clones only, minus some. The data show some 47,000 clones, 95% to 97% seen once. Looked up from germline, CDR1 is MNHEY and CDR2 is SVGAGI. Trimming at V came to 6 bases and at J to 2 bases, leaving 4 bases not matched to a gene. This CDR3 spans 14 amino acids. The chain uses TRBV6-5 and TRBJ2-7, with 10 bases identical to TRBD1. Sequences were derived from peripheral blood, sampled in the second trimester of pregnancy. The sequence was obtained from a female donor with multiple sclerosis, enrolled in a pregnancy study. The CDR3 reads CASSSTGGPYEQYF. CDR3 DNA: TGTGCCAGCAGCTCGACAGGGGGCCCCTACGAGCAGTACTTC.